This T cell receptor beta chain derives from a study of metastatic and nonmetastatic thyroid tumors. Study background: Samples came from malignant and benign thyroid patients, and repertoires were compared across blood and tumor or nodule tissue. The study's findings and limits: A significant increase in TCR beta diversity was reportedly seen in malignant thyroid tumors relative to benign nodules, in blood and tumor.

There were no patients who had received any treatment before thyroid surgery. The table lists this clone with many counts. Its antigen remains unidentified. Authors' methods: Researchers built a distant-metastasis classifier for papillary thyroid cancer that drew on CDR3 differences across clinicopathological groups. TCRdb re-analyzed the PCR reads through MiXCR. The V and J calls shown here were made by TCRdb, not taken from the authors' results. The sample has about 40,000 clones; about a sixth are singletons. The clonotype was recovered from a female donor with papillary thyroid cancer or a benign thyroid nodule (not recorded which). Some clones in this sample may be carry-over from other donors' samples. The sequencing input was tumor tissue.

The chain's CDR3 is CASKDGRAELTDTQYF. CDR3 in DNA: TGTGCCAGCAAGGACGGGAGGGCCGAACTCACAGATACGCAGTATTTT. J is TRBJ2-3 and V is TRBV6-1; 8 bases map to TRBD2. The CDR3 has 16 amino acids. The germline gives CDR1 MNHNS, CDR2 SASEGT. V was clipped by 7 bases and J by 2 bases; unmatched bases: 11.